The entry that follows covers one T cell receptor (beta chain) sequence. Its cognate antigen is unknown. J lost 5 bases, V lost 0 bases, and 6 bases had no gene match. Germline V CDR1 and CDR2: SGDLS, YYNGEE. The CDR3 runs to 16 residues. MiXCR was run by TCRdb on the 5' RACE reads, yielding one entry per CDR3 protein. The profile shows fewer than 60,000 distinct CDR3 sequences, over 9.5% of them singletons. This entry comes from a study of early T cells in non-severe SARS-CoV-2 infection. Background on the study: Unsorted whole blood bulk RNA was sequenced, with unpaired chains.

Study outcomes and limitations: Private and CD4 specificities were missed by VDJdb matching, skewed to anti-spike CD8.

V is TRBV9 and J is TRBJ2-5, with 11 bases aligning to TRBD2. This TCR came from an adult who was a healthcare worker with PCR-confirmed SARS-CoV-2 infection or an uninfected control (not recorded which). The material sequenced was whole blood. The CDR3 sequence is CASSVGDSGRVETQYF. CDR3 nucleotides: TGTGCCAGCAGCGTAGGAGATAGCGGGAGGGTGGAGACCCAGTACTTC. The full variable domain, with the rest looked up from reference TRBV9 and TRBJ2-5, is DSGVTQTPKHLITATGQRVTLRCSPRSGDLSVYWYQQSLDQGLQFLIQYYNGEERAKGNILERFSAQQFPDLHSELNLSSLELGDSALYFCASSVGDSGRVETQYFGPGTRLLVL.